This TCR beta chain was captured by sequencing in a study of PD-L1 blockade in urothelial cancer (dated by TCRdb to between 2016 and 2019). For the wider study: All patients started therapy in about 2014 and received atezolizumab 1,200 mg intravenously every 3 weeks. Twenty-five of 29 patients were identified as males with urothelial cancer of bladder origin, and a prior smoking history was reported by 18 of 29 patients. Patients had an ECOG performance status of 0 or 1 and had received between 0 and 3 prior chemotherapy regimens. Blood samples were analyzed at two time points: 3 weeks after treatment start (second dose) and 6 weeks after treatment start. A median of 141,255 T cells and just over 80,000 unique TCRs was obtained from blood samples, and a median clonality of around 0.08 was observed. Somatic, immune and clinical correlates of response to PD-L1 blockade with atezolizumab in urothelial cancer were the focus of an exploratory multi-omic analysis. Pretreatment tumor samples and matched peripheral blood, collected serially before and after atezolizumab treatment, underwent TCR sequencing. Durable clinical benefit was defined as progression-free survival longer than 6 months, and TCR features were also tested against progression-free and overall survival. Whole exome sequencing and RNA sequencing of pretreatment tumors were performed alongside TCR sequencing in the same patients. About 10 patients achieved durable clinical benefit and around 19 did not. Approximately 30 patients had pretreatment blood TCR-seq, 24 had at least one posttreatment blood collection, and 24 had tumor TCR-seq.

The full study reports these points: Because of the small sample size (n of about 29) and the many exploratory analyses performed, the results are intended to be regarded as hypothesis-generating. Among patients with durable benefit, tumor-associated TCR clones showed greater expansion in peripheral blood 3 weeks after treatment started (n ≈ 21, p = 0.022). A pretreatment peripheral blood TCR clonality below the median was linked to improved progression-free and overall survival.

Each PCR received spiked-in synthetic TCR analog templates so that absolute template abundance could be estimated from read counts. Using the immunoSEQ assay, TCRbeta CDR3 regions were amplified from genomic DNA with bias-controlled V and J gene primers. Sequencing of rearranged TCRbeta segments was performed at approximately 20X coverage. As for how the authors treated the data: Sequencing errors were corrected by clustering, and CDR3s were annotated against IMGT so that V, D and J genes could be assigned. Downstream analyses used only productive TCRbeta rearrangements, leaving out any out-of-frame or stop-codon sequences. To compute clonality, Shannon entropy was normalized by the log of the number of unique productive sequences and then subtracted from one. Clones differing between time points or between blood and tumor were identified by Fisher's exact test with Benjamini-Hochberg correction at adjusted p below 0.01. The table comes from immuneACCESS by way of TCRdb, which keeps in-frame sequences with V and J called. Part of the clones is missing from these tables; in studies checked, under half for an unresolved V gene and the rest for unknown reasons. From that table come the V and J calls and clone size; the DNA was used to work out D and trimming. The sample table shows 100,000 to 150,000 clones, and around 84% are seen once. The biggest ten clones account for about 2.9% of the sample.

A note on this clone: The specificity of this receptor is unknown. There are no base qualities to consult, and no much larger clone falls within one base.

This specimen's time point label, interpreted: pretreatment peripheral blood. A cohort of 25 to 30 patients with locally advanced or metastatic urothelial carcinoma, treated at Memorial Sloan Kettering on a trial protocol, was included. Peripheral blood mononuclear cells were collected from each patient pretreatment and during treatment, giving between 1 and 8 total time points per patient. The Qiagen DNeasy Blood extraction kit was used to purify genomic DNA from total PBMCs and tumor samples. PBMCs were collected pretreatment and during treatment, and were isolated and stored as previously described. The junction shows trimming of 6 bases on V and 6 bases on J, and the gene matches do not reach 11 bases of it. CDR1 and CDR2 (SGHTA, FQGNSA) derive from the germline V gene. The CDR3, cysteine through phenylalanine, is 15 amino acids long. Kept here is only the CDR3 DNA, which spans 45 bases and is read in frame from base 1.

The receptor was isolated from a man between 45 and 60 years old with urothelial cancer. The rearranged segments are TRBV7-2 and TRBJ1-5, and TRBD1 matches 7 of the central bases. The sequencing here drew on PBMCs, taken around atezolizumab (anti-PD-L1) treatment. The DNA sequence is as follows: TGTGCCAGCAGATCGGAGACAGGGTCTGGTCAGCCCCAGCATTTT. It is translated as CASRSETGSGQPQHF.